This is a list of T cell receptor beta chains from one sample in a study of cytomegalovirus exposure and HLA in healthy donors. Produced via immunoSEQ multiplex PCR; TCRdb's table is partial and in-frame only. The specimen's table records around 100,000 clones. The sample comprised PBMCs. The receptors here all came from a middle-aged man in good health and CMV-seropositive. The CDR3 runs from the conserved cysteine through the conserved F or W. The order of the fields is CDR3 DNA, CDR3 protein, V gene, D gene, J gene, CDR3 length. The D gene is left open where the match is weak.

DNA: TGTGCCACCAGCAGAGAAGGACAGTGGGGCCACGAGCAGTACTTC; CDR3: CATSREGQWGHEQYF; V: TRBV15; D: NA; J: TRBJ2-7; length: 15
DNA: TGTGCCAGCTCCGGGACAGGGGACTACGAGCAGTACTTC; CDR3: CASSGTGDYEQYF; V: TRBV6-5; D: TRBD1; J: TRBJ2-7; length: 13
DNA: TGTGCCAGCAGCCGGAGCTCCTACAATGAGCAGTTCTTC; CDR3: CASSRSSYNEQFF; V: TRBV28; D: NA; J: TRBJ2-1; length: 13
DNA: TGCGCCAGCAGCCGGGACAGGGGGGATGAAAAACTGTTTTTT; CDR3: CASSRDRGDEKLFF; V: TRBV5-1; D: TRBD1; J: TRBJ1-4; length: 14
DNA: TGTGCCAGTAGTATAACAGGGTCGGGCGGCGAAGCTTTCTTT; CDR3: CASSITGSGGEAFF; V: TRBV19; D: NA; J: TRBJ1-1; length: 14
DNA: TGTGCCAGCAGCACTGCCTGGGGGAGCGGGTCCCCAACTAATGAAAAACTGTTTTTT; CDR3: CASSTAWGSGSPTNEKLFF; V: TRBV5-8; D: NA; J: TRBJ1-4; length: 19
DNA: TGTGCCAGCAGCTTCTCGGTTGCATACAATGAGCAGTTCTTC; CDR3: CASSFSVAYNEQFF; V: TRBV11-2; D: NA; J: TRBJ2-1; length: 14
DNA: TGTGCCAGCAGTGGGGACGGGACCCCTCAGGGGGAAAAACTGTTTTTT; CDR3: CASSGDGTPQGEKLFF; V: TRBV2; D: NA; J: TRBJ1-4; length: 16
DNA: TGTGCCACCAGCAGAGATCGGCAGGGGAGCTACGAGCAGTACTTC; CDR3: CATSRDRQGSYEQYF; V: TRBV15; D: NA; J: TRBJ2-7; length: 15
DNA: TGTGCCTGGCACCGTCCTGACAGAAGCACAGATACGCAGTATTTT; CDR3: CAWHRPDRSTDTQYF; V: TRBV30; D: NA; J: TRBJ2-3; length: 15
DNA: TGTGCCAGCAGCCCAGGGGTAGCGGGAGTCCTCGAGCAGTACTTC; CDR3: CASSPGVAGVLEQYF; V: TRBV11-2; D: TRBD2; J: TRBJ2-7; length: 15
DNA: TGTGCCAGCAGACGGACAGGGCCCAATCAGCCCCAGCATTTT; CDR3: CASRRTGPNQPQHF; V: TRBV6-5; D: TRBD1; J: TRBJ1-5; length: 14
DNA: TGTGCCAGTAGTGGATGGGACAGTCGGAACACTGAAGCTTTCTTT; CDR3: CASSGWDSRNTEAFF; V: TRBV19; D: TRBD1; J: TRBJ1-1; length: 15
DNA: TGTGCCAGCAGTGATCGGAACTACCCCTACGAGCAGTACTTC; CDR3: CASSDRNYPYEQYF; V: TRBV6-5; D: NA; J: TRBJ2-7; length: 14
DNA: TGTGCCAGTAGTATAGATCGCGGCGGTACCTACGAGCAGTACTTC; CDR3: CASSIDRGGTYEQYF; V: TRBV19; D: NA; J: TRBJ2-7; length: 15
DNA: TGTGCCAGCAGCCTGGGGCTAGCGGGAGTCGAGCAGTACTTC; CDR3: CASSLGLAGVEQYF; V: TRBV7-2; D: TRBD2; J: TRBJ2-7; length: 14
DNA: TGTGCCAGCAGCTTTCCTAGCGGGAGGGAGGGGGAGGGCAATGAGCAGTTCTTC; CDR3: CASSFPSGREGEGNEQFF; V: TRBV5-4; D: TRBD2; J: TRBJ2-1; length: 18
DNA: TGTGCCAGCAGTGCCAGGGGGGATCAGCCCCAGCATTTT; CDR3: CASSARGDQPQHF; V: TRBV2; D: TRBD1; J: TRBJ1-5; length: 13
DNA: TGCGCCAGCAGCCCGCAGGGTACCGAGACCCAGTACTTC; CDR3: CASSPQGTETQYF; V: TRBV5-1; D: NA; J: TRBJ2-5; length: 13
DNA: TGTGCCAGCCAGTCGTGGACTAGCATAGATACGCAGTATTTT; CDR3: CASQSWTSIDTQYF; V: TRBV6-1; D: TRBD2; J: TRBJ2-3; length: 14
DNA: TGTGCCAGCAGTTTACTTTACGAGACTTATAGCAATCAGCCCCAGCATTTT; CDR3: CASSLLYETYSNQPQHF; V: TRBV28; D: NA; J: TRBJ1-5; length: 17
DNA: TGTGCTAGCAGCTTAGCCGTGCAGTATGAGCAGTTCTTC; CDR3: CASSLAVQYEQFF; V: TRBV7-7; D: NA; J: TRBJ2-1; length: 13
DNA: TGTGCCAGCAGCAACAGGGGCCCGAACACTGAAGCTTTCTTT; CDR3: CASSNRGPNTEAFF; V: TRBV11-2; D: TRBD1; J: TRBJ1-1; length: 14
DNA: TGTGCCAGCAGCGAGGGTAGAAAAGGGGCTTTCTTT; CDR3: CASSEGRKGAFF; V: TRBV6-6; D: NA; J: TRBJ1-1; length: 12
DNA: TGTGCCACCAAAGAGGCTCCGAAGGATGGCTACACCTTC; CDR3: CATKEAPKDGYTF; V: TRBV6-5; D: NA; J: TRBJ1-2; length: 13
DNA: TGCGCCAGCAGCTTGGCCGGCGGGCGAGTCAATGAGCAGTTCTTC; CDR3: CASSLAGGRVNEQFF; V: TRBV5-1; D: NA; J: TRBJ2-1; length: 15
DNA: TGCGCCAGCAGCCCAGACGGCTCCTACGAGCAGTACTTC; CDR3: CASSPDGSYEQYF; V: TRBV4-1; D: NA; J: TRBJ2-7; length: 13
DNA: TGTGCCAGCGTTCGAGGGGGCGCTTTATCGGGAGGCTACACCTTC; CDR3: CASVRGGALSGGYTF; V: TRBV6-5; D: TRBD1; J: TRBJ1-2; length: 15
DNA: TGTGCCAGCAGCTTAGGCCGCGGGGGGTACTATGGCTACACCTTC; CDR3: CASSLGRGGYYGYTF; V: TRBV7-2; D: NA; J: TRBJ1-2; length: 15
DNA: TGCGCCAGCAGCCCCGAAGTGGCGGGACAGTCCTCGAAGGAGCAGTACTTC; CDR3: CASSPEVAGQSSKEQYF; V: TRBV4-1; D: NA; J: TRBJ2-7; length: 17
DNA: TGTGCCAGCAGTTTGAGGAACACTGAAGCTTTCTTT; CDR3: CASSLRNTEAFF; V: TRBV28; D: NA; J: TRBJ1-1; length: 12
DNA: TGTGCCAGCAGCGTTCATGGAGGGCTCAACACTGAAGCTTTCTTT; CDR3: CASSVHGGLNTEAFF; V: TRBV9; D: NA; J: TRBJ1-1; length: 15
DNA: TGTGCCATACTCGAGACTAGCGGGAGCCCCAATGAGCAGTTCTTC; CDR3: CAILETSGSPNEQFF; V: TRBV10-3; D: TRBD2; J: TRBJ2-1; length: 15
DNA: TGTGCCAGCAGCGTAGTAGGCACAGGGGGCTCCTACAATGAGCAGTTCTTC; CDR3: CASSVVGTGGSYNEQFF; V: TRBV9; D: TRBD1; J: TRBJ2-1; length: 17
DNA: TGTGCCAGCAGTGAAAGACTAGCGTCCCCCTACAATGAGCAGTTCTTC; CDR3: CASSERLASPYNEQFF; V: TRBV6-1; D: TRBD2; J: TRBJ2-1; length: 16
DNA: TGTGCCTGTCCGAGGCCGGGTCTCTACTATGGCTACACCTTC; CDR3: CACPRPGLYYGYTF; V: TRBV30; D: NA; J: TRBJ1-2; length: 14
DNA: TGTGCCAGCAGTTGGGACAGGGGGAACACCGGGGAGCTGTTTTTT; CDR3: CASSWDRGNTGELFF; V: TRBV6-1; D: TRBD1; J: TRBJ2-2; length: 15
DNA: TGTGCCAGCAGTTTAGGTGCCGGCAGGGGAATCGAAAAACTGTTTTTT; CDR3: CASSLGAGRGIEKLFF; V: TRBV28; D: NA; J: TRBJ1-4; length: 16
DNA: TGTGCCAGCAGCGGAGGGGGCAGGAACACTGAAGCTTTCTTT; CDR3: CASSGGGRNTEAFF; V: TRBV9; D: TRBD1; J: TRBJ1-1; length: 14
DNA: TGTGCCAGCTCACCAAGACTAGCGGACCTTCCCTACGAGCAGTACTTC; CDR3: CASSPRLADLPYEQYF; V: TRBV18; D: TRBD2; J: TRBJ2-7; length: 16
DNA: TGCAGCGTTGTGGACAGGGGCGGTGGTGGCTACACCTTC; CDR3: CSVVDRGGGGYTF; V: TRBV29-1; D: TRBD1; J: TRBJ1-2; length: 13
DNA: TGTGCCAGCACCTTTCACGGAGTCTCCTACGAGCAGTACTTC; CDR3: CASTFHGVSYEQYF; V: TRBV28; D: NA; J: TRBJ2-7; length: 14
DNA: TGTGCCAGCAGCGCAACGGGACTAGTGGTAACCGGGGAGCTGTTTTTT; CDR3: CASSATGLVVTGELFF; V: TRBV9; D: TRBD2; J: TRBJ2-2; length: 16
DNA: TGTGCCTGGAGTGTGGCAGGGGGCACAGATACGCAGTATTTT; CDR3: CAWSVAGGTDTQYF; V: TRBV30; D: NA; J: TRBJ2-3; length: 14
DNA: TGTGCCAGCAGTTCCCAGGGTAGTGTCGGTGGCTATGGCTACACCTTC; CDR3: CASSSQGSVGGYGYTF; V: TRBV6-6; D: NA; J: TRBJ1-2; length: 16
DNA: TGTGCCAGCAGCTCCACGGACAGACCTTATCAGCCCCAGCATTTT; CDR3: CASSSTDRPYQPQHF; V: TRBV7-9; D: NA; J: TRBJ1-5; length: 15